This entry lists 8 T cell receptor beta chains sequenced from one sample in a study of T-cell reconstitution after alpha-beta-depleted transplantation in children. Molecular barcoding with unique molecular identifiers was used for the TCRbeta library. One entry per CDR3 protein, called by TCRdb with MiXCR from the PCR reads. This sample has some 200,000 distinct CDR3 sequences, with approximately 7% found just once. The sample in question was PBMCs, obtained before TCRalphabeta/CD19-depleted stem cell transplant. The receptors here all came from a boy between 2 and 15 years old with acute lymphoblastic leukemia, due to receive a stem cell transplant.

There are many counts of this clonotype. The chain couples TRBV29-1 to TRBJ2-3; no clear D gene. The V gene lost 3 bases and the J gene lost 6 bases, with 10 bases spanning the gap. CDR1 and CDR2 from the germline V gene are SQVTM and ANQGSEA. This CDR3 comprises 12 residues. CDR3 bases: TGCAGCGTTGACTGGGTTTCCGATACGCAGTATTTT. The encoded protein is CSVDWVSDTQYF.

This clonotype showed up many times. The J gene is TRBJ1-6, the V gene TRBV7-8; no definite D call. CDR3 length: 14 residues. V shed 1 base and J shed 5 bases, with 6 bases lying between them. The V gene's germline CDR1 is SGHVS and CDR2 FQNEAQ. The CDR3 nucleotides read TGTGCCAGCAGCTTAGACCGGAATAATTCACCCCTCCACTTT. This codes for CASSLDRNNSPLHF.

Ten or more counts support this clonotype. This chain connects TRBV12-3 or TRBV12-4 to TRBJ2-7, with a tentative D call TRBD2 (5 bases). Between the trimmed V and J ends, which lost 6 bases and 9 bases, there was a span of 21 bases. This CDR3 region has 14 residues. The CDR3, as DNA: TGTGCCAGCAGCTTGGCAGGAGGTTTCCGAGGGCAGTACTTC. Protein sequence: CASSLAGGFRGQYF.

This clonotype was detected ten times or more. CDR3 region: CASSYSGQGAHEQYF. The CDR3 DNA reads as TGTGCCAGCAGTTACTCGGGACAGGGGGCCCACGAGCAGTACTTC. This chain connects TRBV6-2 or TRBV6-3 to TRBJ2-7; TRBD1 matches at 12 bases. After removal of 0 bases from V and 5 bases from J, the junction contained 2 bases not matched to a gene. This CDR3 is built from 15 residues. Germline CDR1 is MNHEY and CDR2 is SVGEGT.

In this sample, this clonotype turned up many times. The V gene is TRBV23-1, the J gene TRBJ2-3, with no clear D. TRBV23-1 has ORF status, its function being uncertain. This CDR3 has 16 residues. Trimming left V 1 base short and J 6 bases short, with 17 bases between. CDR3 nucleotide sequence: TGCGCCAGCAGTCAATTCCTCAAGGAATGGATCGATACGCAGTATTTT. Protein sequence: CASSQFLKEWIDTQYF.

This clonotype was seen many times. The rearrangement links TRBV7-2 to TRBJ1-2; 10 nucleotides agree with TRBD1. Germline CDR1 is SGHTA and CDR2 is FQGNSA. The CDR3 is 16 amino acids. Trimming at V came to 4 bases and at J to 4 bases, leaving 9 bases not matched to a gene. The CDR3, as DNA: TGTGCCAGCAGCTCAGCTGGGACAGGGGCACTCTATGGCTACACCTTC. Encoded protein: CASSSAGTGALYGYTF. Together with reference TRBV7-2 and TRBJ1-2, the CDR3 gives the full variable domain: GAGVSQSPSNKVTEKGKDVELRCDPISGHTALYWYRQSLGQGLEFLIYFQGNSAPDKSGLPSDRFSAERTGGSVSTLTIQRTQQEDSAVYLCASSSAGTGALYGYTFGSGTRLTVV.

This clonotype was observed at least ten times. The rearrangement joins TRBV9 to TRBJ2-1; 12 nucleotides line up with TRBD2. The CDR3 consists of 15 residues. Germline values: CDR1 SGDLS, CDR2 YYNGEE. Trimming took 4 bases from V and 8 from J; bases not matched to a gene: 7. CDR3 in DNA: TGTGCCAGCAGCCCAGGACTAGCGGGGCACTATGAGCAGTTCTTC. The encoded protein is CASSPGLAGHYEQFF.

CDR3 in amino acids: CASSLPSGSETQYF. Written as DNA, the CDR3 is TGTGCCAGCAGCTTACCTAGCGGGAGTGAGACCCAGTACTTC. The chain links TRBV7-2 to TRBJ2-5, with TRBD2 matching 10 bases. Germline lookup yields CDR1 SGHTA and CDR2 FQGNSA. CDR3 length: 14 amino acids. The V segment lost 2 bases and the J segment 5 bases; nucleotides outside the gene matches: 2.